These 6 T cell receptor beta chains were all obtained from the same sample, sequenced in a study of blood T cell repertoires in COVID-19. Here immunoSEQ multiplex PCR was the method, and the copy in TCRdb shows in-frame clones only, minus some. The sample records some 190,000 clones, 80% being singletons. Specimen: PBMCs or T cells enriched from blood (not recorded which). The source is a man in his fifties or sixties who had been exposed to COVID-19.

The V and J genes are TRBV4-1 and TRBJ1-1; maybe TRBD1 (5 bases). The V and J ends lost 0 bases and 4 bases respectively, with 18 bases between them. The V gene's germline CDR1 is MGHRA and CDR2 YSYEKL. CDR3 length: 17 amino acids. The CDR3 here is CASSQDRVIIRGTEAFF. The CDR3 DNA reads TGCGCCAGCAGCCAAGATCGGGTTATAATAAGGGGCACTGAAGCTTTCTTT.

This clone is a singleton in its sample. The genes are TRBV19 and TRBJ1-2; D is ambiguous. There are 12 residues in the CDR3. Looked up from germline, CDR1 is LNHDA and CDR2 is SQIVND (reference sequence). V lost 7 bases and J 7 bases, leaving 13 bases between the germline ends. CDR3 sequence: CASTDGGFGYTF. DNA of the CDR3: TGTGCCAGTACCGATGGAGGGTTTGGCTACACCTTC.

In its sample, this clone was seen a few times. The chain is built from TRBV7-2 and TRBJ2-7; D remains ambiguous. Trimming stripped 0 bases from V and 1 base from J, with 10 bases between. CDR3 length: 15 amino acids. In germline, CDR1 is SGHTA, CDR2 FQGNSA. The CDR3 spells CASSLAVGRSYEQYF. The CDR3 nucleotides read TGTGCCAGCAGCTTAGCGGTGGGCCGATCCTACGAGCAGTACTTC.

This sequence joins TRBV19 and TRBJ1-2; 8 nucleotides agree with TRBD1. This CDR3 comprises 14 residues. The germline CDR1 and CDR2 sequences are LNHDA and SQIVND (reference sequence). V gave up 1 base and J gave up 6 bases; unmatched junction bases: 4. The CDR3 DNA sequence: TGTGCCAGTAGTATAGTAGCAGGGGGCGATGGCTACACCTTC. It translates to CASSIVAGGDGYTF.

The chain recombines TRBV12-5 with TRBJ2-2, with a possible D match to TRBD2 (6 bases). Germline CDR1 is LGHNT and CDR2 is FRNRAP. The CDR3 contains 17 residues. V was trimmed by 0 bases and J by 6 bases, leaving 17 bases between them. This chain's CDR3 is CASGLVLRGGRAGELFF. DNA for the CDR3: TGTGCTAGTGGTTTGGTACTAAGGGGAGGACGAGCCGGGGAGCTGTTTTTT.

V usage is TRBV5-6 and J usage is TRBJ2-3; the D is unclear. This CDR3 comprises 14 residues. Germline CDR1 SGHDT, CDR2 YYEEEE. The V end was cut by 4 bases, the J end by 3 bases, with 12 bases between. The CDR3 coding sequence is TGTGCCAGCAGCCCCCAAGCTAAGACAGATACGCAGTATTTT. Amino acids: CASSPQAKTDTQYF.